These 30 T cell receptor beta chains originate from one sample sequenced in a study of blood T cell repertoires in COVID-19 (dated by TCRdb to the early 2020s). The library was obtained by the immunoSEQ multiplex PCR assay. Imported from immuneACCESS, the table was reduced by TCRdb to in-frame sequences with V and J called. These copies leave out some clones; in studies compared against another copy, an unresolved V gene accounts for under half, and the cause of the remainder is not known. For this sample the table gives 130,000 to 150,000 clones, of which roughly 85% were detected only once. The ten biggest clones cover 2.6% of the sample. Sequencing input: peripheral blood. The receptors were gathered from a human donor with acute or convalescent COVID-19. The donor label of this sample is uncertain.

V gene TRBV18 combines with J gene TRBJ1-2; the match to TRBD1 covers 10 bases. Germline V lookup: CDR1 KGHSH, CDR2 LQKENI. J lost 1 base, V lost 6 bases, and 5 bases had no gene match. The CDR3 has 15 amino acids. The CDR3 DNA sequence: TGTGCCAGCTCGCAGACAGGGGGCAGTAACTATGGCTACACCTTC. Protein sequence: CASSQTGGSNYGYTF.

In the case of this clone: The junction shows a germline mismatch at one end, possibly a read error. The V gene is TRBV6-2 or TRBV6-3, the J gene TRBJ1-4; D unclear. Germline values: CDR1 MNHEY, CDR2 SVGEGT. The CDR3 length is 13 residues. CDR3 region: CASSYSVEEKLFF. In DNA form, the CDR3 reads TGTGCCAGCAGCTACTCCGTCGAGGAAAAACTGTTTTTT.

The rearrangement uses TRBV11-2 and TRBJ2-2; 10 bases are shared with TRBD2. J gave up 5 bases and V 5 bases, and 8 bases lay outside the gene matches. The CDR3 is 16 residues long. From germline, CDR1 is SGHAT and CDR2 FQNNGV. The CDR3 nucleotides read TGTGCCAGCAGCCTTATACTAGCGGGATGGACCGGGGAGCTGTTTTTT. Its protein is CASSLILAGWTGELFF.

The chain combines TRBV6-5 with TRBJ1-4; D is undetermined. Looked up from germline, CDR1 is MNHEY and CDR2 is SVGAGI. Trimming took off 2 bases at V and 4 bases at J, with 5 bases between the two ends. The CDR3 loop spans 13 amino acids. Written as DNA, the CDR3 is TGTGCCAGCAGTTACAACGGTAATGAAAAACTGTTTTTT. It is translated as CASSYNGNEKLFF.

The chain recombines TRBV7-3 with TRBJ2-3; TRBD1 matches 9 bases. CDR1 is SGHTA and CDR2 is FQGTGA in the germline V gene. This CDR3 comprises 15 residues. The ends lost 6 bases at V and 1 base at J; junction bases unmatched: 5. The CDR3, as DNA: TGTGCCAGCAGTCAACAGGGGGCGCGCACAGATACGCAGTATTTT. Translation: CASSQQGARTDTQYF.

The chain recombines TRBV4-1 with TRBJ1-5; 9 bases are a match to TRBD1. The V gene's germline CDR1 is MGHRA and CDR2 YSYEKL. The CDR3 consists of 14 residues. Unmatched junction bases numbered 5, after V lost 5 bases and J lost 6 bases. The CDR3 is CASSGQGSSQPQHF. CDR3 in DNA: TGCGCCAGCAGCGGACAGGGGTCGAGTCAGCCCCAGCATTTT.

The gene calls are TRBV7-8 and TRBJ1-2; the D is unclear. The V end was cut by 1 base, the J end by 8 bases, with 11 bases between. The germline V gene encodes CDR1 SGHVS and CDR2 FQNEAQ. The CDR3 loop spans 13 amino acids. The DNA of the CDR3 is TGTGCCAGCAGCTTAGGTACAGAAAGGGGCTACACCTTC. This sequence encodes CASSLGTERGYTF.

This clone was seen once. CDR3 coding DNA: TGTGCCAGCAGTGGGACAGGTCCTTCACCCCTCCACTTT. This encodes CASSGTGPSPLHF. The chain combines TRBV27 with TRBJ1-6, with TRBD1 matching 8 bases. The CDR3 is 13 amino acids. CDR1 and CDR2 (germline): MNHEY, SMNVEV (reference sequence). Germline trimming cut 5 bases from V and 9 bases from J; bases unmatched to any gene: 3.

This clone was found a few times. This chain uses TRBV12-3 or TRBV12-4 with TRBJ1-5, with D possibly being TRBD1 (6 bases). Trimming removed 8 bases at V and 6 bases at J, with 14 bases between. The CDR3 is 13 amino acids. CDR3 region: CASGAGAGQPQHF. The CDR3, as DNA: TGTGCCAGCGGAGCAGGGGCGGGTCAGCCCCAGCATTTT.

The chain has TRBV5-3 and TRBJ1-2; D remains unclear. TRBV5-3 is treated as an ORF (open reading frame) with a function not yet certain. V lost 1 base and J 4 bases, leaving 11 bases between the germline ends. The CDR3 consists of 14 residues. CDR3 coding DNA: TGTGCCAGAAGCTTGAACAGCTATAGCTATGGCTACACCTTC. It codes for CARSLNSYSYGYTF.

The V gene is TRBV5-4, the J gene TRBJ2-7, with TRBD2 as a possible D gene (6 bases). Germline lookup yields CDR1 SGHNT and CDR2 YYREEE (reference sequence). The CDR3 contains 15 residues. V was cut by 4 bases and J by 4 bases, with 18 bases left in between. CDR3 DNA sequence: TGTGCCAGCAGCAGTGCGGGGTATGCGACATACGAGCAGTACGTC. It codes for CASSSAGYATYEQYV.

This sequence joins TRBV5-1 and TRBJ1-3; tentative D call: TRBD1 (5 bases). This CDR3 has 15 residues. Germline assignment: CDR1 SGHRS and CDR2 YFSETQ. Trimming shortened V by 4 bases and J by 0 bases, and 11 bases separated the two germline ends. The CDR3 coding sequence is TGCGCCAGCAGCCCGGGGGAGAGCTCTGGAAACACCATATATTTT. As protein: CASSPGESSGNTIYF.

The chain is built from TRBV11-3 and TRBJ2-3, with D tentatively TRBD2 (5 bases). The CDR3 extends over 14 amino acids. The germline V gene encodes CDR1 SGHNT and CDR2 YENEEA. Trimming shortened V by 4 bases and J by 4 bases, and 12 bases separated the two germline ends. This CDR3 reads CASSSDWSSDTQYF. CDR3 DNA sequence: TGTGCCAGCAGCTCGGACTGGAGTTCAGATACGCAGTATTTT.

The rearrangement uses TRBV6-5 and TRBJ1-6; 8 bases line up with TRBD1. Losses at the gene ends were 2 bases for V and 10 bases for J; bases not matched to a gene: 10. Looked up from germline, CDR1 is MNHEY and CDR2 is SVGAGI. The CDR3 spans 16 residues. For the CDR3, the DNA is TGTGCCAGCAGTTACCTTGGACAGGGTTTGGGATCACCCCTCCACTTT. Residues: CASSYLGQGLGSPLHF.

This CDR3 reads CASSQFLTGSFTGELFF. The CDR3 DNA reads as TGCGCCAGCAGCCAATTTTTGACAGGGAGTTTTACCGGGGAGCTGTTTTTT. The chain recombines TRBV4-3 with TRBJ2-2; 7 nucleotides align to TRBD1. The V and J ends lost 2 bases and 5 bases, in that order; junction bases with no gene match: 11. The V gene's germline CDR1 is LGHNA and CDR2 YSLEER. CDR3 size: 17 residues.

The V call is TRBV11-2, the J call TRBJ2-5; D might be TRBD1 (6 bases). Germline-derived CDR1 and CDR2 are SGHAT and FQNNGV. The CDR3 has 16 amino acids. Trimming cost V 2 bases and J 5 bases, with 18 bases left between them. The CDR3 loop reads CASSLSPGAGAETQYF. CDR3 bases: TGTGCCAGCAGCTTATCCCCAGGGGCAGGGGCCGAGACCCAGTACTTC.

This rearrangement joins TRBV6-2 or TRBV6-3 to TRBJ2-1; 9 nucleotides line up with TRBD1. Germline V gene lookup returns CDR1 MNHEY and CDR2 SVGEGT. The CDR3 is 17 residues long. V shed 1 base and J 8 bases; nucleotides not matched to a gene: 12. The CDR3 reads CASSYFNRYRGRDEQFF. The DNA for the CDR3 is TGTGCCAGCAGTTACTTCAATCGATACAGGGGGCGGGATGAGCAGTTCTTC.

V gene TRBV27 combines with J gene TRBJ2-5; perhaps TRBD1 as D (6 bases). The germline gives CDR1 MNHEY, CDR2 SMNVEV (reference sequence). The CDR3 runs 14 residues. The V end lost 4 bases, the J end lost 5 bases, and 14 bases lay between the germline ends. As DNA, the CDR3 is TGTGCCAGCAGTTACCAGGGGAAGGGGGAGACCCAGTACTTC. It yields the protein CASSYQGKGETQYF.

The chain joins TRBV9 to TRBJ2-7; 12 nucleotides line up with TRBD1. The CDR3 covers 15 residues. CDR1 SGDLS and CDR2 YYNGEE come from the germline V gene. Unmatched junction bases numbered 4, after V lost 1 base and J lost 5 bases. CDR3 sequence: CASSVTGTGGHEQYF. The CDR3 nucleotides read TGTGCCAGCAGCGTAACCGGGACAGGGGGCCACGAGCAGTACTTC.

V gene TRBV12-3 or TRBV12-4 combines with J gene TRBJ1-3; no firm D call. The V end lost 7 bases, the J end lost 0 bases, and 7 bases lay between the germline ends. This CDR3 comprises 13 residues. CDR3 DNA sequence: TGTGCCAGCACCCGGAGCTCTGGAAACACCATATATTTT. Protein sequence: CASTRSSGNTIYF.

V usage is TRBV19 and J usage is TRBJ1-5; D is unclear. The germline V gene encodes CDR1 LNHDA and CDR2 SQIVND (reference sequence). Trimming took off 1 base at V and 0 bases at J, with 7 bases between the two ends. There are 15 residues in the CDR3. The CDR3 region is CASSIGVPSNQPQHF. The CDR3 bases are TGTGCCAGTAGTATAGGCGTCCCTAGCAATCAGCCCCAGCATTTT. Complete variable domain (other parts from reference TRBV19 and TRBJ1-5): DGGITQSPKYLFRKEGQNVTLSCEQNLNHDAMYWYRQDPGQGLRLIYYSQIVNDFQKGDIAEGYSVSREKKESFPLTVTSAQKNPTAFYLCASSIGVPSNQPQHFGDGTRLSIL.

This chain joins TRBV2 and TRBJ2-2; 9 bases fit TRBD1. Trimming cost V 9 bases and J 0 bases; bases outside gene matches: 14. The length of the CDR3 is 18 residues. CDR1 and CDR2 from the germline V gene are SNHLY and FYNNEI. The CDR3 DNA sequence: TGTGCCAGTAAAACAGGGGGCGAAACCGTCCCGAACACCGGGGAGCTGTTTTTT. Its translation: CASKTGGETVPNTGELFF.

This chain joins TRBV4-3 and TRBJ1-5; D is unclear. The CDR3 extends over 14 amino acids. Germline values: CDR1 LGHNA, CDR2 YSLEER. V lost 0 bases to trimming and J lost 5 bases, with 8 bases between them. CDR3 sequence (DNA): TGCGCCAGCAGCCAAGACCTAGATGATCAGCCCCAGCATTTT. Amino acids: CASSQDLDDQPQHF.

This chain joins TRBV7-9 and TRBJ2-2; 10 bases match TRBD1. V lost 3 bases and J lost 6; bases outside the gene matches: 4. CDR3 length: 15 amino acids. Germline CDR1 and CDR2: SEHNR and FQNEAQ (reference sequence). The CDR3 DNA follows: TGTGCCAGCAGCTTGGGACAGGGGCCCTCCGGGGAGCTGTTTTTT. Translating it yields CASSLGQGPSGELFF.

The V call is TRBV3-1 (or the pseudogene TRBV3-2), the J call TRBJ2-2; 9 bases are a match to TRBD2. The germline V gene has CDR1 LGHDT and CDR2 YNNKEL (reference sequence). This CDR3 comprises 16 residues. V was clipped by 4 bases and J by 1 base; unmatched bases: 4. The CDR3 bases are TGTGCCAGCAGCCGCCCGACTAGCGGGAACACCGGGGAGCTGTTTTTT. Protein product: CASSRPTSGNTGELFF.

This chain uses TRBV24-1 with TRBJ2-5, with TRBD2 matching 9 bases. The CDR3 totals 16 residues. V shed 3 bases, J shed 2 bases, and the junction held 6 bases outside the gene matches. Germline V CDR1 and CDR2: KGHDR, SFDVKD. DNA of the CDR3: TGTGCCACCAGTGATGCGAGCGGGGGGTTACAAGAGACCCAGTACTTC. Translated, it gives CATSDASGGLQETQYF.

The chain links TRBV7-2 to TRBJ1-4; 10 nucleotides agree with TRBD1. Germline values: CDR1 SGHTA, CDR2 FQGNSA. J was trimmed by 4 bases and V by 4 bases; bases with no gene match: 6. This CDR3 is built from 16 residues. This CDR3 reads CASSSMGQGNNEKLFF. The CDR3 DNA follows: TGTGCCAGCAGCTCCATGGGACAGGGGAATAATGAAAAACTGTTTTTT. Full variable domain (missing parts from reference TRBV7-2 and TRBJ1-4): GAGVSQSPSNKVTEKGKDVELRCDPISGHTALYWYRQSLGQGLEFLIYFQGNSAPDKSGLPSDRFSAERTGGSVSTLTIQRTQQEDSAVYLCASSSMGQGNNEKLFFGSGTQLSVL.

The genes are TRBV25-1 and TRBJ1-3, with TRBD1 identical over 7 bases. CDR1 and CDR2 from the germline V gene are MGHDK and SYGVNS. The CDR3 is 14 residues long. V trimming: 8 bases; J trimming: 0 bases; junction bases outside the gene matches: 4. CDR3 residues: CASGDRDSGNTIYF. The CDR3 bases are TGTGCCAGCGGCGACAGGGACTCTGGAAACACCATATATTTT.

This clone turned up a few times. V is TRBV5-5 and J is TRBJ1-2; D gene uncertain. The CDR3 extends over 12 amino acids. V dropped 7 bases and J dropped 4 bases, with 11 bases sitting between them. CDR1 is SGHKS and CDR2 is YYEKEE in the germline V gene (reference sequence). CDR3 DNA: TGTGCCAGCTCTCCTGAGGGCTATGGCTACACCTTC. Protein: CASSPEGYGYTF. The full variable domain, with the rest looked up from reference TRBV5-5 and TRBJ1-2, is DAGVTQSPTHLIKTRGQQVTLRCSPISGHKSVSWYQQVLGQGPQFIFQYYEKEERGRGNFPDRFSARQFPNYSSELNVNALLLGDSALYLCASSPEGYGYTFGSGTRLTVV.

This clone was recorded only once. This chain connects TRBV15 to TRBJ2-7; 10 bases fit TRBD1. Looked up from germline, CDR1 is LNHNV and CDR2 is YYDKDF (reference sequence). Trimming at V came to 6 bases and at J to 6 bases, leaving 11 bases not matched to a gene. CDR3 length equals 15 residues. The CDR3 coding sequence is TGTGCCACCAGGGGCCGGGACAGGGGTCTTCGCGAGCAGTACTTC. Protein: CATRGRDRGLREQYF.